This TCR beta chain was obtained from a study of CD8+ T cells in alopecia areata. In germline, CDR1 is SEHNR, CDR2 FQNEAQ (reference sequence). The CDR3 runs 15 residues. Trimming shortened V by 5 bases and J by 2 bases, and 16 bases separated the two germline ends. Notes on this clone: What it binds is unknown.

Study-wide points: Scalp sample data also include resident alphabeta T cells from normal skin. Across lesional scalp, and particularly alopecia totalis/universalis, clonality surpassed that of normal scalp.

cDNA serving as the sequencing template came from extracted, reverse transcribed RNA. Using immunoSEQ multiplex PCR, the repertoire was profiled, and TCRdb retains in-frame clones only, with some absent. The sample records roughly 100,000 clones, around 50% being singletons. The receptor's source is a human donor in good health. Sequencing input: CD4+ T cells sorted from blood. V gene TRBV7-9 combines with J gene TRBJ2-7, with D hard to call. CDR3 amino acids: CASSPPVALAYEQYF. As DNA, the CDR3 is TGTGCCAGCAGCCCCCCCGTTGCCCTTGCCTACGAGCAGTACTTC.